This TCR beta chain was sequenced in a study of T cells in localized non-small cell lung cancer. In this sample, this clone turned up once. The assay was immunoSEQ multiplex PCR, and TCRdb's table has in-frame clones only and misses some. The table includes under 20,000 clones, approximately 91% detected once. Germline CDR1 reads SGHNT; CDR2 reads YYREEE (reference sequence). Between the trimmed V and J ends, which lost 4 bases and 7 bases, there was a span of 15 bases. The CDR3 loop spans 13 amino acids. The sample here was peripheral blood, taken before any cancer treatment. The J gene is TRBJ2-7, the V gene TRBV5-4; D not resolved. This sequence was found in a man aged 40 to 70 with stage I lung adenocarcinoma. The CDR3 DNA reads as TGTGCCAGCAGCGGGGTAGGATCTTGGGAGCAGTACTTC. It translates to CASSGVGSWEQYF. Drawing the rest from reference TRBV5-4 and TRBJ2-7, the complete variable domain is ETGVTQSPTHLIKTRGQQVTLRCSSQSGHNTVSWYQQALGQGPQFIFQYYREEENGRGNFPPRFSGLQFPNYSSELNVNALELDDSALYLCASSGVGSWEQYFGPGTRLTVT.